Listed here are 8 T cell receptor beta chains from one sample, sequenced in a study of shared clonotypes between healthy human individuals (dated by TCRdb to the early 2020s). The method behind the library was the immunoSEQ multiplex PCR assay. This is the immuneACCESS table as TCRdb keeps it, with only in-frame sequences that have V and J called. A part of the clones is gone; compared with another copy, unresolved V genes explain less than half, and the rest is unexplained. The sample table lists roughly 500,000 clones, 60% to 85% of them with a count of one. The ten largest clones capture 10% to 15% of the sample. Specimen: PBMCs. Source of these receptors: a woman in her thirties or forties in good health. Some clones in this sample may be carry-over from other donors' samples.

V usage is TRBV10-2 and J usage is TRBJ2-5; D remains unclear. The CDR3 contains 13 residues. Germline CDR1 WSHSY, CDR2 SAAADI. V lost 8 bases, J lost 4 bases, and 14 bases lay in between. CDR3: CASARRRVETQYF. CDR3 DNA sequence: TGCGCCAGCGCACGACGTCGAGTAGAGACCCAGTACTTC.

This clone was picked up many times. The chain carries TRBV2 and TRBJ2-7; 13 bases fit TRBD2. The germline V gene has CDR1 SNHLY and CDR2 FYNNEI. This CDR3 contains 16 residues. V dropped 0 bases and J dropped 7; count of bases not matched to a gene: 6. The CDR3 reads CASSEAGLAGAGEQYF. CDR3 sequence (DNA): TGTGCCAGCAGTGAAGCCGGACTAGCGGGAGCGGGAGAGCAGTACTTC.

The chain links TRBV11-2 to TRBJ2-7, with 11 bases fitting TRBD2. Losses at the gene ends were 3 bases for V and 6 bases for J; bases not matched to a gene: 7. This CDR3 contains 15 residues. Germline V gene data show CDR1 as SGHAT and CDR2 as FQNNGV. The CDR3 sequence is CASSFPLAGVSEQYF. CDR3 DNA sequence: TGTGCCAGCAGCTTTCCACTAGCGGGAGTCTCCGAGCAGTACTTC. Using reference TRBV11-2 and TRBJ2-7 for the parts outside the CDR3, the full variable domain is EAGVAQSPRYKIIEKRQSVAFWCNPISGHATLYWYQQILGQGPKLLIQFQNNGVVDDSQLPKDRFSAERLKGVDSTLKIQPAKLEDSAVYLCASSFPLAGVSEQYFGPGTRLTVT.

This chain links TRBV4-2 with TRBJ2-7; a weak D match, TRBD1 (6 bases). CDR3 length: 19 residues. Looked up from germline, CDR1 is LGHNA and CDR2 is YNFKEQ. V was shortened by 0 bases and J by 3 bases, with 24 bases between the two germline ends. The DNA for the CDR3 is TGTGCCAGCAGCCAAGAAGGCGCAGGGGCAGGACTCCTTCTCTACGAGCAGTACTTC. It translates to CASSQEGAGAGLLLYEQYF.

This clone was recorded once. V and J are TRBV4-2 and TRBJ1-4, with unresolved D. The CDR3 spans 15 residues. With 0 bases removed from V and 8 bases from J, the gap between germline ends came to 13 bases. The V gene's germline CDR1 is LGHNA and CDR2 YNFKEQ. CDR3: CASSQELPGGEKLFF. The CDR3 DNA follows: TGTGCCAGCAGCCAAGAACTTCCAGGTGGGGAAAAACTGTTTTTT.

This rearrangement joins TRBV10-2 to TRBJ2-5; D gene unclear. With the DNA end fitting TRBJ2-7 better, the J assignment may be wrong. CDR3 length equals 14 residues. Germline V gene sequence: CDR1 WSHSY, CDR2 SAAADI. CDR3 protein: CASSEWQAPYEQYF. CDR3 DNA: TGCGCCAGCAGTGAGTGGCAGGCCCCCTACGAGCAGTACTTC.

V and J are TRBV6-5 and TRBJ2-1; 8 bases are a match to TRBD2. The CDR3 contains 16 residues. CDR1 is MNHEY, CDR2 SVGAGI, per germline. Unmatched junction bases numbered 1, after V lost 0 bases and J lost 0 bases. The CDR3 coding sequence is TGTGCCAGCAGTTACTCGAGCGGGAGCTCCTACAATGAGCAGTTCTTC. Translating it yields CASSYSSGSSYNEQFF.

This rearrangement joins TRBV2 to TRBJ1-2; D unresolved. V was trimmed by 3 bases and J by 9 bases, leaving 8 bases between them. From germline, CDR1 is SNHLY and CDR2 FYNNEI. The CDR3 has 11 amino acids. CDR3 loop: CASSDEERYTF. CDR3 coding DNA: TGTGCCAGCAGTGATGAGGAGCGCTACACCTTC.